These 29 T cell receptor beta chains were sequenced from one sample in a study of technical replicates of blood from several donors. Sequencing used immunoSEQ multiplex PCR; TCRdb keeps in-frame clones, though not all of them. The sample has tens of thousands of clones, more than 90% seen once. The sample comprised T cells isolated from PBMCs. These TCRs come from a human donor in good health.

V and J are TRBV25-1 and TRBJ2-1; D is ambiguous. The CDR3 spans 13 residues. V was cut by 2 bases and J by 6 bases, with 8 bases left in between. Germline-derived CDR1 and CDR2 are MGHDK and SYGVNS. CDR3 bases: TGTGCCAGCAGTGAACCAGTATTCAATGAGCAGTTCTTC. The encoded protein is CASSEPVFNEQFF.

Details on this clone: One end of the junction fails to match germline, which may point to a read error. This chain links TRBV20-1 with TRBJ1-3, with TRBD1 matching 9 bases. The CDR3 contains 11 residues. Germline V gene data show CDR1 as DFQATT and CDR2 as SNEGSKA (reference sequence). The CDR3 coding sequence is TGCAGTGCTAGAGAGGGGGACAGGGTTTGTTTT. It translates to CSAREGDRVCF.

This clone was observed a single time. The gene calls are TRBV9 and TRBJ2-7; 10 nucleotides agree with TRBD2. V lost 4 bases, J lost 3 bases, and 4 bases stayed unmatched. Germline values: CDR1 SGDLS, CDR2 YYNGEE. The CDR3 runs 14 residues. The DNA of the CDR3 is TGTGCCAGCAGCCGAGCGGGAGGGAACTACGAGCAGTACTTC. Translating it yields CASSRAGGNYEQYF. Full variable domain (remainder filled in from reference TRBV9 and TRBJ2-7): DSGVTQTPKHLITATGQRVTLRCSPRSGDLSVYWYQQSLDQGLQFLIQYYNGEERAKGNILERFSAQQFPDLHSELNLSSLELGDSALYFCASSRAGGNYEQYFGPGTRLTVT.

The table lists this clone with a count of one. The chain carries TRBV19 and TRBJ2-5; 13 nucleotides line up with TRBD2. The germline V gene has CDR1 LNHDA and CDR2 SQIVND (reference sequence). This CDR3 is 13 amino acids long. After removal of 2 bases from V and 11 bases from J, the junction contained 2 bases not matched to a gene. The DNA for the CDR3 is TGTGCCAGTAGTATAACTAGCGGGAGGGGGCAGTACTTC. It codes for CASSITSGRGQYF.

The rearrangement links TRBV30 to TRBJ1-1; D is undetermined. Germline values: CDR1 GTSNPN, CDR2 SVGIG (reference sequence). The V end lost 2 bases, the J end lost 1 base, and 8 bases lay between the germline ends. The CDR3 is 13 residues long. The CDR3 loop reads CAWSITRNTEAFF. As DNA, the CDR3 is TGTGCCTGGAGTATCACGCGGAACACTGAAGCTTTCTTT.

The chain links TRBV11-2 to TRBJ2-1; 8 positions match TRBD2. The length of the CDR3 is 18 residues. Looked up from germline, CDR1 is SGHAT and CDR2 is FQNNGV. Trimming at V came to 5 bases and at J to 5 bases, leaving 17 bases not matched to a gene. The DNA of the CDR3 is TGTGCCAGCAGCCCACAGGTTAGGGCTAGCGGGCGCAACAATGAGCAGTTCTTC. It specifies CASSPQVRASGRNNEQFF.

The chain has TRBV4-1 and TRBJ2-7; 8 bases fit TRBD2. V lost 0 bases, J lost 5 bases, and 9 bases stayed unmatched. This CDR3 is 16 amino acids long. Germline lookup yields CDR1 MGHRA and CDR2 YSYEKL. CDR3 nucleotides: TGCGCCAGCAGCCAAGATTGGTTGGGCGGGAGGAACGAGCAGTACTTC. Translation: CASSQDWLGGRNEQYF.

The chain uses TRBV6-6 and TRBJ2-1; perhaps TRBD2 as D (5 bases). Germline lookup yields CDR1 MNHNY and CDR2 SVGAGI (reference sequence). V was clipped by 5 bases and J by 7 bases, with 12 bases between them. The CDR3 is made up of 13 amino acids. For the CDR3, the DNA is TGTGCCAGCAGTCGCGAGGGCCGGAATGAGCAGTTCTTC. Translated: CASSREGRNEQFF.

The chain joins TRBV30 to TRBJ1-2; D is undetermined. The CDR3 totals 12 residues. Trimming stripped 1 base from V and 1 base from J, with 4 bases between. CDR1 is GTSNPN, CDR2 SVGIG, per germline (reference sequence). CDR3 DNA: TGTGCCTGGAGTGGTAGTAACTATGGCTACACCTTC. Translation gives CAWSGSNYGYTF.

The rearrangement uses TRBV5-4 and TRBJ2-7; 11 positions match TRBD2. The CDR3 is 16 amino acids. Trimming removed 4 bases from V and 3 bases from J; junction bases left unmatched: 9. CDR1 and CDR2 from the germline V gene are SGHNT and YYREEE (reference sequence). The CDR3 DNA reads TGTGCCAGCAGCCCAGGACTAGCGGGCTATAGCTACGAGCAGTACTTC. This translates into CASSPGLAGYSYEQYF.

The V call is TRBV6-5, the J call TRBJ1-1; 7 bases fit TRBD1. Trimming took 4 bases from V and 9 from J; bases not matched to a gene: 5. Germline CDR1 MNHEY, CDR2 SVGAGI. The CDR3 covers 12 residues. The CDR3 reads CASSSSGQKAFF. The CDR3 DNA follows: TGTGCCAGCAGTTCGTCGGGACAGAAAGCTTTCTTT.

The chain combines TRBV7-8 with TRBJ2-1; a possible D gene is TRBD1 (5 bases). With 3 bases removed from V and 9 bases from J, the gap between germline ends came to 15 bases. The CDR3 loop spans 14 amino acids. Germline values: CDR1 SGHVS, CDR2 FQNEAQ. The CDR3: CASSFSTGMGEQFF. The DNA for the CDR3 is TGTGCCAGCAGCTTTTCCACAGGAATGGGTGAGCAGTTCTTC.

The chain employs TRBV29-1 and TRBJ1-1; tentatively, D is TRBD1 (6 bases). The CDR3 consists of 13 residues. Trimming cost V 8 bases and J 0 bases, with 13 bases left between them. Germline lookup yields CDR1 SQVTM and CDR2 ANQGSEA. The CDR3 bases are TGCAGCATATCGACAGGTCTGAACACTGAAGCTTTCTTT. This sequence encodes CSISTGLNTEAFF.

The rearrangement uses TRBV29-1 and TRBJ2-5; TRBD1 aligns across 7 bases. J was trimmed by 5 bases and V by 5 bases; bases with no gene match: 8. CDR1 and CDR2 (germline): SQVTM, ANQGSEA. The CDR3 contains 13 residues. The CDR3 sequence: CSVIGQALETQYF. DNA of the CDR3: TGCAGCGTTATCGGACAGGCTTTGGAGACCCAGTACTTC.

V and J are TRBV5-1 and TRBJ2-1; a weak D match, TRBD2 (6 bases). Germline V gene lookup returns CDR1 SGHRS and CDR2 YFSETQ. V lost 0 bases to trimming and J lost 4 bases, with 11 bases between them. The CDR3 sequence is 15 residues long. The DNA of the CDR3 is TGCGCCAGCAGCTTGGCGGGAGACCCTTACAATGAGCAGTTCTTC. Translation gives CASSLAGDPYNEQFF.

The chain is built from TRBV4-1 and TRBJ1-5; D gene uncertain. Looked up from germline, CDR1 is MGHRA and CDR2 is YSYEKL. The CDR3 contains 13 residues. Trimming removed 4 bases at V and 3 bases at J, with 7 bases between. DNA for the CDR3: TGCGCCAGCAGCCGTATTCTCAATCAGCCCCAGCATTTT. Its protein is CASSRILNQPQHF.

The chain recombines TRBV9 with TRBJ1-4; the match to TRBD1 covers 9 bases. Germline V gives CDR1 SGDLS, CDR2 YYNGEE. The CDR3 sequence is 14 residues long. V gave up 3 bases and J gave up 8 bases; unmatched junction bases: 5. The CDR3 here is CASSAWDRAEKLFF. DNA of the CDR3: TGTGCCAGCAGCGCGTGGGACAGGGCGGAAAAACTGTTTTTT.

CDR3: CASSQAATSGYEQYF. In DNA form, the CDR3 reads TGCGCCAGCAGCCAAGCCGCGACTAGCGGCTACGAGCAGTACTTC. The V and J genes are TRBV4-1 and TRBJ2-7; TRBD2 aligns across 9 bases. This CDR3 spans 15 amino acids. The V gene end was trimmed by 1 base and the J gene end by 3 bases; junction bases not matched to a gene: 4. The germline CDR1 and CDR2 sequences are MGHRA and YSYEKL.

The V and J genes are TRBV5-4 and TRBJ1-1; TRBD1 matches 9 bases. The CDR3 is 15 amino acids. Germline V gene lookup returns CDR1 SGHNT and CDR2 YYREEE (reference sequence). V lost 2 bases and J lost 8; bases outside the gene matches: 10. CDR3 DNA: TGTGCCAGCAGCTTACCGGGACAGGGCCACATAGAAGCTTTCTTT. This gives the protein CASSLPGQGHIEAFF.

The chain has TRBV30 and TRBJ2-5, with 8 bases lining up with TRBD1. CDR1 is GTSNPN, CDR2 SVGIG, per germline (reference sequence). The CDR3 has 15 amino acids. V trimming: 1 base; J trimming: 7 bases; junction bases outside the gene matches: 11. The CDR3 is CAWSGQGREKWTQYF. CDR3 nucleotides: TGTGCCTGGAGTGGACAGGGGCGGGAAAAGTGGACCCAGTACTTC.

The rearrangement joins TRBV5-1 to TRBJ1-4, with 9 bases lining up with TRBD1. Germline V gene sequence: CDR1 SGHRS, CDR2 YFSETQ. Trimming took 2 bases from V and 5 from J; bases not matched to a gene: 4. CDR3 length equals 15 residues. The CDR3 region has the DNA TGCGCCAGCAGCTTTGGGACAGGGCTAAATGAAAAACTGTTTTTT. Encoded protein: CASSFGTGLNEKLFF.

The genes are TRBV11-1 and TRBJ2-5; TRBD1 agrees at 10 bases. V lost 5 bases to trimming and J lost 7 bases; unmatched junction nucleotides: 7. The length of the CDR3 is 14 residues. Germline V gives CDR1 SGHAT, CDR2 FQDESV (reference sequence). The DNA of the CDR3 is TGTGCCAGCAGCGGCCAGACAGGGGGCGCGACCCAGTACTTC. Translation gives CASSGQTGGATQYF. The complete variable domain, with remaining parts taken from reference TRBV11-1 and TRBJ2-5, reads EAEVAQSPRYKITEKSQAVAFWCDPISGHATLYWYRQILGQGPELLVQFQDESVVDDSQLPKDRFSAERLKGVDSTLKIQPAELGDSAMYLCASSGQTGGATQYFGPGTRLLVL.

CDR3 in amino acids: CASSTVQGTDTQYF. The CDR3 DNA is TGTGCCAGTAGCACGGTACAGGGAACAGATACGCAGTATTTT. This chain joins TRBV19 and TRBJ2-3, with TRBD1 as a possible D gene (6 bases). CDR1 and CDR2 (germline): LNHDA, SQIVND (reference sequence). The CDR3 length is 14 residues. Trimming cost V 6 bases and J 3 bases, with 13 bases left between them. The full variable domain, rest sourced from reference TRBV19 and TRBJ2-3, is DGGITQSPKYLFRKEGQNVTLSCEQNLNHDAMYWYRQDPGQGLRLIYYSQIVNDFQKGDIAEGYSVSREKKESFPLTVTSAQKNPTAFYLCASSTVQGTDTQYFGPGTRLTVL.

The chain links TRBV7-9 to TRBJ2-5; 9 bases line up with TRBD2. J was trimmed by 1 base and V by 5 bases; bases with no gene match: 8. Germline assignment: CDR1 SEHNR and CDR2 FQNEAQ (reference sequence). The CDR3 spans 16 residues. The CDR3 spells CASSLYSGRAQETQYF. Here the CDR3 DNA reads TGTGCCAGCAGCCTGTATAGCGGGAGAGCCCAAGAGACCCAGTACTTC.

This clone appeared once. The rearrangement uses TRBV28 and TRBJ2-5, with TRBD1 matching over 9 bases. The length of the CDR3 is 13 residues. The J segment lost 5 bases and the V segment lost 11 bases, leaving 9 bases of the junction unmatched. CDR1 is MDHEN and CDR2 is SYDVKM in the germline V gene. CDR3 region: CALQGASTETQYF. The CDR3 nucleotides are TGTGCCTTACAGGGGGCTTCAACGGAGACCCAGTACTTC.

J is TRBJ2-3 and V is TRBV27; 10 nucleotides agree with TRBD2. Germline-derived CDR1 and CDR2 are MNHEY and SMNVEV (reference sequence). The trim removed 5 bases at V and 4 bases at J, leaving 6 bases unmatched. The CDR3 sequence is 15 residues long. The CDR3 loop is CASSALAGVADTQYF. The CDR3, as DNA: TGTGCCAGCAGTGCCCTAGCGGGAGTCGCAGATACGCAGTATTTT.

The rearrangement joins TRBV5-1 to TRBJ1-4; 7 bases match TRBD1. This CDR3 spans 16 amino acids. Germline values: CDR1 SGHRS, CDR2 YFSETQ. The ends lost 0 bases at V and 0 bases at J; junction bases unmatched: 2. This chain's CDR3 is CASSLGGQTTNEKLFF. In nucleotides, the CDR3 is TGCGCCAGCAGCTTGGGGGGACAGACAACTAATGAAAAACTGTTTTTT.

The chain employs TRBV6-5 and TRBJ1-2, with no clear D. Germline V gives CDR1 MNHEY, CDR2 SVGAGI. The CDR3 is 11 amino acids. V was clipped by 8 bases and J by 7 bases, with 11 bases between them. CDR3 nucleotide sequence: TGTGCCAGCTGGTACCCGGGTGGCTACACCTTC. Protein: CASWYPGGYTF.

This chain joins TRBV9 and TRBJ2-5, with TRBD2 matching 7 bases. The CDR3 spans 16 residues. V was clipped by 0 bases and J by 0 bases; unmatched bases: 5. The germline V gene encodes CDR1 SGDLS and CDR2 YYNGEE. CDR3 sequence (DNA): TGTGCCAGCAGCGTAGGGGACTACCAGTACCAAGAGACCCAGTACTTC. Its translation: CASSVGDYQYQETQYF.